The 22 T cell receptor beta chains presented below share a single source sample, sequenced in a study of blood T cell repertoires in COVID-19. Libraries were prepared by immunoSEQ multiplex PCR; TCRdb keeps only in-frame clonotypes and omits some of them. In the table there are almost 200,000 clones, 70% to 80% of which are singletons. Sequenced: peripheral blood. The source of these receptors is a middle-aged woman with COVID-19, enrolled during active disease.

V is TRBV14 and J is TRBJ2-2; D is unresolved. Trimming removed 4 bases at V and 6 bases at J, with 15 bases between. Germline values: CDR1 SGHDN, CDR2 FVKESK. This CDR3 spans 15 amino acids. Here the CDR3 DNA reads TGTGCCAGCAGCCTCGGGTGGTCTGTGGCCGGGGAGCTGTTTTTT. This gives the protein CASSLGWSVAGELFF.

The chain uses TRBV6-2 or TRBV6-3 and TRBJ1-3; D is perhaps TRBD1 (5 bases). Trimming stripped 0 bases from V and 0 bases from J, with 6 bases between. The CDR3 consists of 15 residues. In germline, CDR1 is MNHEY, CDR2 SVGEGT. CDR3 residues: CASSYSTASGNTIYF. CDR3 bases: TGTGCCAGCAGTTACTCGACAGCCTCTGGAAACACCATATATTTT.

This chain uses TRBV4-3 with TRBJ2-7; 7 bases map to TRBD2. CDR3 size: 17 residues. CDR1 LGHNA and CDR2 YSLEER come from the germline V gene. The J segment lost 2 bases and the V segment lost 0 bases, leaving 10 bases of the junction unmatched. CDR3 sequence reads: CASSQERGRGETYEQYF. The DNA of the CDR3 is TGCGCCAGCAGCCAAGAAAGGGGACGGGGGGAAACCTACGAGCAGTACTTC.

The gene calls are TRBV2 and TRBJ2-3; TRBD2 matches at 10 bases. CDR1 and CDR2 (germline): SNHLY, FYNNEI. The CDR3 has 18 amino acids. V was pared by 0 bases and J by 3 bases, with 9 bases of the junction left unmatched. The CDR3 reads CASSEAPDLAGGTDTQYF. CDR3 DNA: TGTGCCAGCAGTGAAGCGCCCGACTTAGCGGGGGGAACAGATACGCAGTATTTT.

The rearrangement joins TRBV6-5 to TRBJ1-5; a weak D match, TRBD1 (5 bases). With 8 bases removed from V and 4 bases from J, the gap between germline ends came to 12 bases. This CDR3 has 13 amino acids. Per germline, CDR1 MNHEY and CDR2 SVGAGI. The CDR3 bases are TGTGCCAGCTGCGGGACCCCTAATCAGCCCCAGCATTTT. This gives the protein CASCGTPNQPQHF.

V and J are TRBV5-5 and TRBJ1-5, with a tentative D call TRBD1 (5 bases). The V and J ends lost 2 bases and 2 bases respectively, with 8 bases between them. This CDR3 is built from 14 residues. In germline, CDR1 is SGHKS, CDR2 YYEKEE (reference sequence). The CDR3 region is CASSFEGGNQPQHF. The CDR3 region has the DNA TGTGCCAGCAGCTTTGAAGGGGGCAATCAGCCCCAGCATTTT.

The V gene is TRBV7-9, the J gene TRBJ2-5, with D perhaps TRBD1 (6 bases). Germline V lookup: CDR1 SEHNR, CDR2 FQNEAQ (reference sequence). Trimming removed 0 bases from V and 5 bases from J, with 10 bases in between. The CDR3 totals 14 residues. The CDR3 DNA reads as TGTGCCAGCAGCTTAGCGTCGGGACACGAGACCCAGTACTTC. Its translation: CASSLASGHETQYF.

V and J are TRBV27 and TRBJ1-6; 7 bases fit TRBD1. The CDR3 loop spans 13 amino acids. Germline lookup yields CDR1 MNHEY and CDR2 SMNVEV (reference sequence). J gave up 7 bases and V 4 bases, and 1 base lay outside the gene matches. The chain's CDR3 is CASSSQGNSPLHF. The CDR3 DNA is TGTGCCAGCAGTTCACAGGGGAATTCACCCCTCCACTTT.

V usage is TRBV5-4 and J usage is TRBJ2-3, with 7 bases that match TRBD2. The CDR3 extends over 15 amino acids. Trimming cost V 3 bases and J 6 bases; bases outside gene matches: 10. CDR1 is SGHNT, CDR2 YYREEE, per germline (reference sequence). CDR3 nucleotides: TGTGCCAGCAGCTCGGGGGGACTTCATCCCGATACGCAGTATTTT. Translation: CASSSGGLHPDTQYF. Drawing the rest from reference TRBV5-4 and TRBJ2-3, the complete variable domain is ETGVTQSPTHLIKTRGQQVTLRCSSQSGHNTVSWYQQALGQGPQFIFQYYREEENGRGNFPPRFSGLQFPNYSSELNVNALELDDSALYLCASSSGGLHPDTQYFGPGTRLTVL.

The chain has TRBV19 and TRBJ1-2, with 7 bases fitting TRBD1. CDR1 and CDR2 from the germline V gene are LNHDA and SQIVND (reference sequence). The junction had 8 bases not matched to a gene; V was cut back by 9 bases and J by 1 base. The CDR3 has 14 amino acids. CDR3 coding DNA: TGTGCCAGCAGCGACAGGGTTTTTAACTATGGCTACACCTTC. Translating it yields CASSDRVFNYGYTF.

CDR3 in DNA: TGTGCCAGCAGCTTTACAAGATACGAGCAGTACTTC. Residues: CASSFTRYEQYF. This sequence joins TRBV5-6 and TRBJ2-7; D uncertain. The V and J ends lost 2 bases and 4 bases respectively, with 7 bases between them. The germline gives CDR1 SGHDT, CDR2 YYEEEE. The CDR3 covers 12 residues.

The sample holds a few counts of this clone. In nucleotides, the CDR3 is TGCGCCAGCAGCCAAGGAGCCGATCAGCCCCAGCATTTT. It translates to CASSQGADQPQHF. The V and J genes are TRBV4-1 and TRBJ1-5; D gene unclear. Per germline, CDR1 MGHRA and CDR2 YSYEKL. With 1 base removed from V and 5 bases from J, the gap between germline ends came to 6 bases. The length of the CDR3 is 13 residues.

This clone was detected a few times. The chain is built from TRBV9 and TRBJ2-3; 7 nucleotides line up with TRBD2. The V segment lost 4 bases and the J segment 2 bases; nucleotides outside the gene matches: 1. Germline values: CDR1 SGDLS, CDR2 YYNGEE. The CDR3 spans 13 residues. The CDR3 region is CASSWDYTDTQYF. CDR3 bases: TGTGCCAGCAGCTGGGACTACACAGATACGCAGTATTTT.

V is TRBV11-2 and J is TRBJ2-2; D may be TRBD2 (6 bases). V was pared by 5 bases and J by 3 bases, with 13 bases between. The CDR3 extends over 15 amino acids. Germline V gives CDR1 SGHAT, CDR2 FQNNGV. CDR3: CASSRGTSYTGELFF. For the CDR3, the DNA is TGTGCCAGCAGCCGCGGGACTTCCTACACCGGGGAGCTGTTTTTT.

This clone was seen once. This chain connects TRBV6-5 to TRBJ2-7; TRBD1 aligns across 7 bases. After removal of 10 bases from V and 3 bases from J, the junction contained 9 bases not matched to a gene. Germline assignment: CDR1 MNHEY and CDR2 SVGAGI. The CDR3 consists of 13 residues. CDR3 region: CATKTGSYYEQYF. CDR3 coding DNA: TGTGCCACCAAGACAGGGAGTTACTACGAGCAGTACTTC.

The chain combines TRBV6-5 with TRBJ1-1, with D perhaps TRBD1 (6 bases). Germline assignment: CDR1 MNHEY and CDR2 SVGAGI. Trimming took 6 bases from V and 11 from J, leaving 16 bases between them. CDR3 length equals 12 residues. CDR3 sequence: CASSRYREMAFF. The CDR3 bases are TGTGCCAGCAGCCGCTACAGGGAAATGGCTTTCTTT.

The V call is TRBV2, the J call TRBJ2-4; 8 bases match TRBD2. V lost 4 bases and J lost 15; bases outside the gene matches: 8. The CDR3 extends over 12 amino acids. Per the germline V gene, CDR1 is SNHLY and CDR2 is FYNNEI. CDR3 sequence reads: CASSGRGTSLYF. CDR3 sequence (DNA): TGTGCCAGCAGTGGGCGAGGGACTAGTTTGTACTTC.

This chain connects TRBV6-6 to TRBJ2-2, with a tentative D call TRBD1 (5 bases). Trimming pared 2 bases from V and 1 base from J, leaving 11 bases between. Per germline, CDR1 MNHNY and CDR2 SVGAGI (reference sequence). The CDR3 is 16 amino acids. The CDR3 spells CASSYPQGMNTGELFF. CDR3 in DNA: TGTGCCAGCAGTTACCCCCAGGGAATGAACACCGGGGAGCTGTTTTTT.

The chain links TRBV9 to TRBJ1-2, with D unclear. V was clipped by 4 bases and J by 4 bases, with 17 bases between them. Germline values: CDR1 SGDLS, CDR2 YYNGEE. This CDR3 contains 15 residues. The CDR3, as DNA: TGTGCCAGCAGCTCTAACTTGCGGTCTCGCTATGGCTACACCTTC. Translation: CASSSNLRSRYGYTF.

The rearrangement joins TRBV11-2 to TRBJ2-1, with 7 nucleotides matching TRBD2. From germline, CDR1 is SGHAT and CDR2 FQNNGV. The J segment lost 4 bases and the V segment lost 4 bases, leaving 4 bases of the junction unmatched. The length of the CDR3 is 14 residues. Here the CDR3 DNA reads TGTGCCAGCAGCTCGGGACTACCATACAATGAGCAGTTCTTC. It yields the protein CASSSGLPYNEQFF.

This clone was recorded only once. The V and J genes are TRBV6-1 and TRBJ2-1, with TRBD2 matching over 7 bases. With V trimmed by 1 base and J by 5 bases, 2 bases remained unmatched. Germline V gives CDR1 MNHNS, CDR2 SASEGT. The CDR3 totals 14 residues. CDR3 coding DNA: TGTGCCAGCAGTGAAGGCGGGAGCCACAATGAGCAGTTCTTC. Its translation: CASSEGGSHNEQFF.

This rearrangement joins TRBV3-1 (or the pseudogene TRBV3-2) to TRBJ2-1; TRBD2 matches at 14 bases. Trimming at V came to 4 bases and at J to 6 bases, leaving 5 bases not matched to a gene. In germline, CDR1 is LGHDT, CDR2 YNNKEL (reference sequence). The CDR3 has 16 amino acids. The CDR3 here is CASSRGGLAGANEQFF. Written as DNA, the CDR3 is TGTGCCAGCAGCCGCGGGGGACTAGCGGGAGCCAATGAGCAGTTCTTC.